This entry lists 9 T cell receptor beta chains sequenced from one sample in a study of T-cell reconstitution after alpha-beta-depleted transplantation in children. Unique molecular identifiers were incorporated during preparation of the TCRbeta library. TCRdb independently ran MiXCR on the PCR reads; one entry per CDR3 protein. The data hold 580,000 or so distinct CDR3 sequences, with 23% observed a single time. The specimen comprised PBMCs, mostly from graft donor cells, sampled 360 days after TCRalphabeta/CD19-depleted stem cell transplant. These receptor sequences come from a boy in the first two years of life who had a stem cell transplant for acute myeloid leukemia, so the T cells may come from the graft donor.

This clonotype was observed a handful of times. This chain links TRBV6-2 or TRBV6-3 with TRBJ2-7; no reliable D call. The CDR3 is 15 amino acids. V lost 2 bases, J lost 1 base, and 12 bases lay in between. Germline-derived CDR1 and CDR2 are MNHEY and SVGEGT. In DNA form, the CDR3 reads TGTGCCAGCAGTTACCTTGGCGACGGATCCTACGAGCAGTACTTC. Amino acid sequence: CASSYLGDGSYEQYF.

This clonotype was detected ten times or more. The chain employs TRBV15 and TRBJ2-5; TRBD1 agrees at 7 bases. The junction had 3 bases not matched to a gene; V was cut back by 6 bases and J by 2 bases. CDR1 and CDR2 (germline): LNHNV, YYDKDF (reference sequence). The CDR3 is 13 amino acids. The CDR3 sequence is CATRKGQQETQYF. CDR3 nucleotide sequence: TGTGCCACCAGGAAGGGACAGCAAGAGACCCAGTACTTC.

This clonotype was seen only a few times. This chain connects TRBV7-6 to TRBJ2-7, with 9 positions matching TRBD2. V trimming: 2 bases; J trimming: 4 bases; junction bases outside the gene matches: 3. This CDR3 region has 14 residues. From germline, CDR1 is SGHVS and CDR2 FNYEAQ. The CDR3, as DNA: TGTGCCAGCAGCTTAAAGGGACTAGCTTACGAGCAGTACGTC. Protein product: CASSLKGLAYEQYV.

In its sample, this clonotype was seen many times. This chain uses TRBV9 with TRBJ2-6; the D is unclear. The germline CDR1 and CDR2 sequences are SGDLS and YYNGEE. This CDR3 spans 15 amino acids. V dropped 4 bases and J dropped 0 bases, with 8 bases sitting between them. CDR3 nucleotide sequence: TGTGCCAGCAGCCCTCACCCCTCTGGGGCCAACGTCCTGACTTTC. Translating it yields CASSPHPSGANVLTF. The full variable domain, completed using reference TRBV9 and TRBJ2-6, is DSGVTQTPKHLITATGQRVTLRCSPRSGDLSVYWYQQSLDQGLQFLIQYYNGEERAKGNILERFSAQQFPDLHSELNLSSLELGDSALYFCASSPHPSGANVLTFGAGSRLTVL.

In this sample, this clonotype turned up a few times. The chain carries TRBV5-1 and TRBJ2-3, with 10 bases aligning to TRBD1. J lost 2 bases, V lost 4 bases, and 7 bases had no gene match. Germline V gene sequence: CDR1 SGHRS, CDR2 YFSETQ. This CDR3 is 16 amino acids long. In DNA, the CDR3 is TGCGCCAGCAGCCTGGGGACAGGGGAGGTCACAGATACGCAGTATTTT. This translates into CASSLGTGEVTDTQYF.

Many counts were recorded for this clonotype. The chain carries TRBV25-1 and TRBJ1-4; D is unresolved. This CDR3 is built from 15 residues. V lost 3 bases, J lost 5 bases, and 13 bases lay in between. The germline V gene has CDR1 MGHDK and CDR2 SYGVNS. The CDR3 protein is CASSDPGIRNEKLFF. The CDR3 DNA sequence: TGTGCCAGCAGTGATCCAGGTATCCGAAATGAAAAACTGTTTTTT.

This clonotype was seen more than once but under ten times. The V call is TRBV20-1, the J call TRBJ2-5, with 7 bases that match TRBD2. J lost 2 bases, V lost 3 bases, and 12 bases had no gene match. This CDR3 has 16 residues. The germline CDR1 and CDR2 sequences are DFQATT and SNEGSKA (reference sequence). The CDR3 nucleotides read TGCAGTGCTAGTGTTCCAGTGCAGGGAGGGCAAGAGACCCAGTACTTC. This sequence encodes CSASVPVQGGQETQYF.

This chain connects TRBV19 to TRBJ2-1; TRBD1 matches at 10 bases. The CDR3 loop spans 15 amino acids. CDR1 is LNHDA, CDR2 SQIVND, per germline (reference sequence). The V segment lost 5 bases and the J segment 4 bases; nucleotides outside the gene matches: 5. The CDR3 DNA reads TGTGCCAGTAGTGGGGACAGGGGCGTTTACAATGAGCAGTTCTTC. This encodes CASSGDRGVYNEQFF.

This clonotype was picked up many times. The V and J genes are TRBV24-1 and TRBJ2-1; 12 bases agree with TRBD1. V dropped 2 bases and J dropped 7; count of bases not matched to a gene: 14. Germline V gives CDR1 KGHDR, CDR2 SFDVKD. The CDR3 has 19 residues. Written as DNA, the CDR3 is TGTGCCACCAGTGATTCTTCCTCCGGGACAGGGGGCAGGATTAATGAGCAGTTCTTC. It translates to CATSDSSSGTGGRINEQFF.